This TCR beta chain stems from a study of shared clonotypes between healthy human individuals. Broader study findings: The small donor group covered limited genetic and exposure diversity.

The method was immunoSEQ multiplex PCR; TCRdb's version includes in-frame clones alone and lacks a portion of them. The sample records some 800,000 clones, 80% to 95% being singletons. In regard to this clone: Its antigen remains unknown.

Germline assignment: CDR1 MNHEY and CDR2 SMNVEV (reference sequence). The trim removed 5 bases at V and 7 bases at J, leaving 10 bases unmatched. CDR3 length equals 15 residues. It was CD45RO-negative cells, positively selected for CCR7, that made up naive CD8 cells, with terminally differentiated effector memory CD45RA+ cells excluded. The sample was naive CD8+ T cells sorted from blood. The chain couples TRBV27 to TRBJ1-4, with 7 bases aligning to TRBD1. The clonotype was recovered from a man aged 30-40 years in good health. CDR3 protein: CASSTFDRVGEKLFF. The DNA of the CDR3 is TGTGCCAGCAGTACATTCGACAGGGTTGGTGAAAAACTGTTTTTT.